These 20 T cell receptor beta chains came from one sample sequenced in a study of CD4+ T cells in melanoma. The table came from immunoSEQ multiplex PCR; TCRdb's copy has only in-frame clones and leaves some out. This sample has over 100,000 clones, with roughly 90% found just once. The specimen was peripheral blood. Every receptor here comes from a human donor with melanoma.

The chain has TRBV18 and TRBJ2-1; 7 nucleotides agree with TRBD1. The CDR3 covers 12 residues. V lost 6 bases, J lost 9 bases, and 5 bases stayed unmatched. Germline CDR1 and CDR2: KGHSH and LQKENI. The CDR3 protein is CASSRQGFEQFF. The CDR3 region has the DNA TGTGCCAGCTCTCGACAGGGTTTTGAGCAGTTCTTC.

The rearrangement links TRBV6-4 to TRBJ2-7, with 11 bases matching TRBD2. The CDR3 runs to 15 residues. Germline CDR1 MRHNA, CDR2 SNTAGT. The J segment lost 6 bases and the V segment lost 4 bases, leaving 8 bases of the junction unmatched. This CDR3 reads CASSATSGGISEQYF. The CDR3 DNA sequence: TGTGCCAGCAGTGCCACTAGCGGGGGAATTAGCGAGCAGTACTTC.

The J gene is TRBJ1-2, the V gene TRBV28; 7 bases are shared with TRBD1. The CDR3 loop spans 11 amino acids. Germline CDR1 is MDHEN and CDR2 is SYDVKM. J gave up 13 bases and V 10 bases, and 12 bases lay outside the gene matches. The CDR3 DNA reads TGTGCCACAGGGGGTACAGGGATGATCACCTTC. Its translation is CATGGTGMITF.

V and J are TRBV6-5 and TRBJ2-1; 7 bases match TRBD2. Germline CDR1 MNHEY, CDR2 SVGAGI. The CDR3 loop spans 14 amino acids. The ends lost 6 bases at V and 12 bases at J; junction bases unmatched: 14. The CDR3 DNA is TGTGCCAGCAGCCCGGGGGGAGGGCCTTTCGGGCAGTTCTTC. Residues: CASSPGGGPFGQFF.

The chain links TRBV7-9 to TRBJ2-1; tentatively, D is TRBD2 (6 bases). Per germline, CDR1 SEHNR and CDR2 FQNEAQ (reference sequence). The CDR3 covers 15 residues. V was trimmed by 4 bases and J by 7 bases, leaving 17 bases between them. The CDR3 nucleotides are TGTGCCAGCAGCTCCGGGACTCCGAGTGGAAATGAGCAGTTCTTC. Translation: CASSSGTPSGNEQFF.

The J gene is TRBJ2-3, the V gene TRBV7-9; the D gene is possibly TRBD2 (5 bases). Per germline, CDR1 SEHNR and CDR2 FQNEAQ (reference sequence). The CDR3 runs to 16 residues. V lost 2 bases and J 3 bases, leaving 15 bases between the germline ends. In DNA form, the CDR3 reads TGTGCCAGCAGCTTAAAGGCTAGCATAAGAACAGATACGCAGTATTTT. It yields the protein CASSLKASIRTDTQYF.

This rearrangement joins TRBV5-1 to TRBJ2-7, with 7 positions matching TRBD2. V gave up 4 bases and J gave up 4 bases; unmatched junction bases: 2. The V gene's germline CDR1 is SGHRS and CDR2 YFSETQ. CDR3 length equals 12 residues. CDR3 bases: TGCGCCAGCAGCGGGGAGGGTTACGAGCAGTACTTC. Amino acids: CASSGEGYEQYF.

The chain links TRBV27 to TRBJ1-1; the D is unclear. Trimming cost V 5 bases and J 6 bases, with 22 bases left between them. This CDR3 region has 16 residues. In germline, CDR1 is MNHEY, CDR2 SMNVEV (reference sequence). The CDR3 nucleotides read TGTGCCAGCAGTCCCGGACGTTCACCTAGGGTAGCTGAAGCTTTCTTT. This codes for CASSPGRSPRVAEAFF.

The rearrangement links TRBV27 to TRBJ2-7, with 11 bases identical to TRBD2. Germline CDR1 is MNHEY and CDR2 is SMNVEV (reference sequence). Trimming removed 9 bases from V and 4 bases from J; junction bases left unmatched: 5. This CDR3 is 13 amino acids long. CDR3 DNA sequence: TGTGCCAGTAGCGGGAGGGCCTGGTACGAGCAGTACTTC. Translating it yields CASSGRAWYEQYF.

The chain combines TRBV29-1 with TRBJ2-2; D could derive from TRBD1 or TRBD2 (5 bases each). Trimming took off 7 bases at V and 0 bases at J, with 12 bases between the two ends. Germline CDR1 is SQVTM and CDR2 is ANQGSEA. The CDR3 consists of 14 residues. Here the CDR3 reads CSAPGASNTGELFF. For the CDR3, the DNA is TGCAGCGCGCCCGGGGCCTCGAACACCGGGGAGCTGTTTTTT.

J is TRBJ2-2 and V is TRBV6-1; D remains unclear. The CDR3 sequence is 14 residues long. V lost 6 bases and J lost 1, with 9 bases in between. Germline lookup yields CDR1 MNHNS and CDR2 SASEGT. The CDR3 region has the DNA TGTGCCAGCAGCCCAACAGTGAACACCGGGGAGCTGTTTTTT. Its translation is CASSPTVNTGELFF.

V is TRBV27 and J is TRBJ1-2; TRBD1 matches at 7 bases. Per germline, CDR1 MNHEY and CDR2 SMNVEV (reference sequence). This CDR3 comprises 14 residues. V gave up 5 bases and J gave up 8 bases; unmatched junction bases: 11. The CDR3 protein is CASSGDSELGGYTF. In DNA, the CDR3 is TGTGCCAGCAGTGGGGACAGCGAGCTGGGGGGCTACACCTTC.

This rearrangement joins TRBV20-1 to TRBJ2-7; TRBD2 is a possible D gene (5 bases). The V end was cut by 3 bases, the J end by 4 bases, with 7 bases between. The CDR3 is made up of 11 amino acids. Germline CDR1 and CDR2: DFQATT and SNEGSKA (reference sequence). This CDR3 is CSASEGYEQYF. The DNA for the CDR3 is TGCAGTGCTAGCGAGGGTTACGAGCAGTACTTC.

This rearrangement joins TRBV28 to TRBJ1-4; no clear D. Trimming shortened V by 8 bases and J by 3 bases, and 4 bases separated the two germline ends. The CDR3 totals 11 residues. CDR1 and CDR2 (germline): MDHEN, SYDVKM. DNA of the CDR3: TGTGCCAGCCTTTCTAATGAAAAACTGTTTTTT. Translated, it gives CASLSNEKLFF.

CDR3 residues: CASSPRRGGFTDTQYF. DNA of the CDR3: TGCGCCAGCAGCCCAAGGCGGGGGGGTTTCACAGATACGCAGTATTTT. The V gene is TRBV4-1, the J gene TRBJ2-3, with TRBD2 matching over 9 bases. The CDR3 totals 16 residues. Germline CDR1 reads MGHRA; CDR2 reads YSYEKL. Unmatched junction bases numbered 7, after V lost 4 bases and J lost 2 bases.

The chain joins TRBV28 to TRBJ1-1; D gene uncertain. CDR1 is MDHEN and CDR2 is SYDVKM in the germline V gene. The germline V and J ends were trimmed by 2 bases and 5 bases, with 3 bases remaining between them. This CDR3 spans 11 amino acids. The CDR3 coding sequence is TGTGCCAGCAGTTTAACAACTGAAGCTTTCTTT. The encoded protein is CASSLTTEAFF.

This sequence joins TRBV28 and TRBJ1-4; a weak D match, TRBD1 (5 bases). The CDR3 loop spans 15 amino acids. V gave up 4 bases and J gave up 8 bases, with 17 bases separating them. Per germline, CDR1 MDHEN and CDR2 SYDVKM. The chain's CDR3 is CASSSPGGLSEKLFF. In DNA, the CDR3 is TGTGCCAGCAGTTCCCCCGGGGGTCTATCGGAAAAACTGTTTTTT.

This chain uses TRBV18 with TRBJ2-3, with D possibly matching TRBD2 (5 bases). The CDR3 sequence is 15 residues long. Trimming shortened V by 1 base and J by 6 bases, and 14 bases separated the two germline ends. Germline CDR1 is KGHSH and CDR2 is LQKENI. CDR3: CASSPQAGSVDTQYF. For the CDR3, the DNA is TGTGCCAGCTCACCACAGGCGGGTTCCGTGGATACGCAGTATTTT.

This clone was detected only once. CDR3 region: CAWSVGLTGSGSPLHF. The CDR3 bases are TGTGCCTGGAGTGTGGGCCTGACAGGGTCGGGATCACCCCTCCACTTT. The chain uses TRBV30 and TRBJ1-6; 7 bases are shared with TRBD1. In germline, CDR1 is GTSNPN, CDR2 SVGIG (reference sequence). Unmatched junction bases numbered 12, after V lost 0 bases and J lost 10 bases. CDR3 length equals 16 residues. The entire variable domain, with the rest obtained from reference TRBV30 and TRBJ1-6, is as follows: SQTIHQWPATLVQPVGSPLSLECTVEGTSNPNLYWYRQAAGRGLQLLFYSVGIGQISSEVPQNLSASRPQDRQFILSSKKLLLSDSGFYLCAWSVGLTGSGSPLHFGNGTRLTVT.

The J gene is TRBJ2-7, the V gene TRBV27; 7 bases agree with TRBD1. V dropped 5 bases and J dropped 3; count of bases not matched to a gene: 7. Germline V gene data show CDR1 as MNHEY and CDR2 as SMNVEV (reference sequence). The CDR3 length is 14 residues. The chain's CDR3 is CASSTQGVGYEQYF. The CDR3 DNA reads TGTGCCAGCAGTACGCAGGGGGTTGGCTACGAGCAGTACTTC.